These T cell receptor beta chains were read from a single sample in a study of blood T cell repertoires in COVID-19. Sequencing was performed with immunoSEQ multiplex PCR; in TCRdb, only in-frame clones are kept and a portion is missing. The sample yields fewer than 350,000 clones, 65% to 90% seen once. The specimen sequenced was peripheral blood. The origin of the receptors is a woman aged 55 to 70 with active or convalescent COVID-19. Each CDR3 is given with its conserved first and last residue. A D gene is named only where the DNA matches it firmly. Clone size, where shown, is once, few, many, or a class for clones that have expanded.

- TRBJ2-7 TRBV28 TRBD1 TGTGCCACCCAAGACAGGGTTTACGAGCAGTACTTC CATQDRVYEQYF
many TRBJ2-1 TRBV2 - TGTGCCAGCAGTTCTACCAGGGGAAATGAGCAGTTCTTC CASSSTRGNEQFF
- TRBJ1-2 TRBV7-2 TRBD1 TGTGCCAGCAGCCCGGACAGGGCCAACTATGGCTACACCTTC CASSPDRANYGYTF
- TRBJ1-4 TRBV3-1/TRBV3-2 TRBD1 TGTGCCAGCAGCCAAGATGGGACAGGGGGCCGTGAAAAACTGTTTTTT CASSQDGTGGREKLFF
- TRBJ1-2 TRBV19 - TGTGCCAGTAGTCACGAATTCCAAAACATCTTTAACTATGGCTACACCTTC CASSHEFQNIFNYGYTF
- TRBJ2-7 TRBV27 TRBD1 TGTGCCAGCAGTTTTTATAGGGACAGCTCCTACGAGCAGTACTTC CASSFYRDSSYEQYF
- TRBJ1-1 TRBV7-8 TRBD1 TGTGCCAGCAGCTTAACCCAGGGGGCAGGAAACACTGAAGCTTTCTTT CASSLTQGAGNTEAFF
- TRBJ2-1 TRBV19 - TGTGCCAGTAGTATAGATCGGGACACCTACAATGAGCAGTTCTTC CASSIDRDTYNEQFF
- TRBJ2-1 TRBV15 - TGTGCCACCAGCAGAGACGAGGGGGCGGGGGAGCAGTTCTTC CATSRDEGAGEQFF
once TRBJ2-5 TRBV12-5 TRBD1 TGTGCTAGTGGTTCCGGACAGGGTATGGAGACCCAGTACTTC CASGSGQGMETQYF
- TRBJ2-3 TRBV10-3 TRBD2 TGTGCCATCAGTGAGTCCGTTAGCGGGGGGGACGTAGATACGCAGTATTTT CAISESVSGGDVDTQYF
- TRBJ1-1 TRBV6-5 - TGTGCCAGCAGGCCACAGGGTCAGGACACTGAAGCTTTCTTT CASRPQGQDTEAFF
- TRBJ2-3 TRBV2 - TGTGCCAGCAGTGAAGCGACTACCGTCCCCCCGTATTTT CASSEATTVPPYF
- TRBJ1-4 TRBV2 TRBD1 TGTGCCAGCAGAGCCGGGACAGGGGGCGTTACTAATGAAAAACTGTTTTTT CASRAGTGGVTNEKLFF
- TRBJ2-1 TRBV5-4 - TGTGCCAGCAGCCTTTTTGGACTCCACAATGAGCAGTTCTTC CASSLFGLHNEQFF
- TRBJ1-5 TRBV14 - TGTGCCAGCAGCCAATGGGCCATTAGGAATCAGCCCCAGCATTTT CASSQWAIRNQPQHF
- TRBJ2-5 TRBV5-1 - TGCGCCAGCAGCTTGGGAGGTTACGGAGAGACCCAGTACTTC CASSLGGYGETQYF
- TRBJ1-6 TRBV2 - TGTGCCAGCAGTGATCAGGGTACGAATAATTCACCCCTCCACTTT CASSDQGTNNSPLHF
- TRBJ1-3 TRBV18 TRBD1 TGTGCCAGCTCAACTGGACAGGTCTCTGGAAACACCATATATTTT CASSTGQVSGNTIYF
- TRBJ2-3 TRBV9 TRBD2 TGTGCCAGCAGCGTAGAAGCGGGGGGGCGATCAGATACGCAGTATTTT CASSVEAGGRSDTQYF
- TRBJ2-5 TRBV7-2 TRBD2 TGTGCCAGCAGCTCGAGCGGGGGGGCCGTAGAGACCCAGTACTTC CASSSSGGAVETQYF
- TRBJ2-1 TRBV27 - TGTGCCACGAGAACTTCCTCCTACAATGAGCAGTTCTTC CATRTSSYNEQFF
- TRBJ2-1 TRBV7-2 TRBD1 TGTGCCAGCATATTAACCGGGACAGGGACCCGCAATGAGCAGTTCTTC CASILTGTGTRNEQFF
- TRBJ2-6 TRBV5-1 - TGCGCCAGCAGAGGGGGTACAGGAGTGGCTGGGGCCAACGTCCTGACTTTC CASRGGTGVAGANVLTF
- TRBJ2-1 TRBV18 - TGTGCCAGCTCACCGGACGGGGTAAACCTCTACAATGAGCAGTTCTTC CASSPDGVNLYNEQFF
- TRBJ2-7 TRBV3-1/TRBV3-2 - TGTGCCAGCAGCCTGGCACCCGGGGAACCCTACGAGCAGTACTTC CASSLAPGEPYEQYF
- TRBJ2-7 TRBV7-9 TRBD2 TGTGCCAGCAGCTTAGGCCAAGCGGGGGGGAACGAGCAGTACTTC CASSLGQAGGNEQYF
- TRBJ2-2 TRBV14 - TGTGCCAGCAGACGGCAGGGGGGCACCGGGGAGCTGTTTTTT CASRRQGGTGELFF
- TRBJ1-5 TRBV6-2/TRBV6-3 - TGTGCCAGCAGTTACACAGGACAGCCCAATCAGCCCCAGCATTTT CASSYTGQPNQPQHF
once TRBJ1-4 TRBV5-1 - TGCGCCAGCAAGAGTGTACCTAATGAAAAACTGTTTTTT CASKSVPNEKLFF
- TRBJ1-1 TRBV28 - TGTGCCAGCAGGTTGGGGGGGTGGACTGAAGCTTTCTTT CASRLGGWTEAFF
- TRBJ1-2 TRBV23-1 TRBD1 TGCGCCAGCAGTCTACTACTAAGGGACAGGGGTTCAATTGGCTACACCTTC CASSLLLRDRGSIGYTF
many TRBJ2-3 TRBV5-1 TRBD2 TGCGCCAGCAGCTCGGGGACTAGCGGGGGACTCCACACAGATACGCAGTATTTT CASSSGTSGGLHTDTQYF
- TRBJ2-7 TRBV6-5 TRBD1 TGTGCCAGCAGTCCTCGGACAGGGCCCTACGAGCAGTACTTC CASSPRTGPYEQYF
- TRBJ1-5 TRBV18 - TGTGCCAGCTCGGGGAGGGGCCGGGGTCGTGACAATCAGCCCCAGCATTTT CASSGRGRGRDNQPQHF
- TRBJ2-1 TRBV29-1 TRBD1 TGCAGCTGGGGGGGACAGGGGGCTGGTGAGCAGTTCTTC CSWGGQGAGEQFF
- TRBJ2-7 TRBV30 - TGTGCCTGGAGTGTCGGCAGGGTCTACGAGCAGTACTTC CAWSVGRVYEQYF
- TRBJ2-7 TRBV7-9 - TGTGCCAGCAGCTTAAGGGGAACGCCGTCCTACGAGCAGTACTTC CASSLRGTPSYEQYF
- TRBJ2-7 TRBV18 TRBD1 TGTGCCAGCTCAGCCGGGACAGATTCCTACGAGCAGTACTTC CASSAGTDSYEQYF
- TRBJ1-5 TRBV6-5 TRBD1 TGTGCCAGCAGGCCCTACAGGGGAGGCAATCAGCCCCAGCATTTT CASRPYRGGNQPQHF
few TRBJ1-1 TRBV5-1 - TGCGCCAGCAGCCCAGACAGTGCCTCGATGAACACTGAAGCTTTCTTT CASSPDSASMNTEAFF
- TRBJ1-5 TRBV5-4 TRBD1 TGTGCCAGCAGCTCCCCACCGGGACAGGGGTCGTCTAGCAATCAGCCCCAGCATTTT CASSSPPGQGSSSNQPQHF
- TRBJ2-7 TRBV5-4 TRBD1 TGTGCCAGCAGCCTCCCGGGACAGCCCTACGAGCAGTACTTC CASSLPGQPYEQYF
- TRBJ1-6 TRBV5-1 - TGCGCCAGCAGCTTGTGGGCAGGGACTAACGATTCACCCCTCCACTTT CASSLWAGTNDSPLHF
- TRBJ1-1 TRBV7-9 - TGTGCCAGCAGCTTCGGGACAAGCAATATGAACACTGAAGCTTTCTTT CASSFGTSNMNTEAFF
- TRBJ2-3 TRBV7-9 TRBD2 TGTGCCAGCAGCCCTTTAGCGGGGGGGCTAGCAGATACGCAGTATTTT CASSPLAGGLADTQYF